This T cell receptor beta chain was sequenced for a study of blood T cell repertoires in COVID-19. The method was immunoSEQ multiplex PCR; TCRdb's version includes in-frame clones alone and lacks a portion of them. The data show hundreds of thousands of clones, 86% seen once. This CDR3 is built from 15 residues. V shed 4 bases, J shed 4 bases, and the junction held 2 bases outside the gene matches. CDR1 is KGHSH, CDR2 LQKENI, per germline. The clonotype was recovered from a man aged 50-60 years with acute or convalescent COVID-19. The chain has TRBV18 and TRBJ2-4; 12 bases line up with TRBD2. Specimen: peripheral blood. CDR3 sequence reads: CASSLGLAGKNIQYF. In DNA, the CDR3 is TGTGCCAGCTCACTTGGACTAGCGGGGAAAAACATTCAGTACTTC.